Below, 5 T cell receptor delta chains from the same sample are listed, as sequenced in a study of gamma-delta chains in newborns, infants, children. TCRdb re-called clones from the reads using CATT. This sample has about 3,300 delta-chain clones, with 45% to 65% found just once. The sample consisted of blood. These receptor sequences come from a child who received the measles vaccine.

In its sample, this clone ranks as medium-sized. The chain links TRDV2 to TRDJ3; TRDD3 aligns across 13 bases. J gave up 2 bases and V 3 bases, and 6 bases lay outside the gene matches. The CDR3 loop spans 19 amino acids. Germline V gene data show CDR1 as GEAIGNYY and CDR2 as EKD. The CDR3 reads CACDPILGDTPWDTRQMFF. CDR3 nucleotide sequence: TGTGCCTGTGACCCCATACTGGGGGATACGCCCTGGGACACCCGACAGATGTTTTTC.

This chain joins TRDV3 and TRDJ1; 10 nucleotides align to TRDD3. V was clipped by 4 bases and J by 2 bases; unmatched bases: 34. The length of the CDR3 is 23 residues. Per germline, CDR1 TVYSNPD and CDR2 GDNSRS (reference sequence). The CDR3: CASSYSNLYWGILRELSTDKLIF. CDR3 DNA sequence: TGTGCCTCCAGCTACAGTAACTTGTACTGGGGGATTCTAAGAGAGCTGTCTACCGATAAACTCATCTTT.

As concerns this clone: A far larger clone is a single base away, which makes a read error likely. The genes are TRAV29/DV5 and TRDJ1, with 8 bases matching TRDD3. V dropped 4 bases and J dropped 1; count of bases not matched to a gene: 18. The CDR3 totals 18 residues. The germline CDR1 and CDR2 sequences are NSMFDY and ISSIKDK. The CDR3 DNA follows: TGTGCAGCATACTTCCCTTACTGGGGGCCACAGTGCACCGATAAACTCATCTTT. Protein: CAAYFPYWGPQCTDKLIF.

Regarding this clone: A much larger clonotype is one base distant, so this may be a read error. The sample has other DNA sequences that encode this CDR3 too. The chain joins TRDV2 to TRDJ3, with D perhaps TRDD3 (6 bases). Germline CDR1 reads GEAIGNYY; CDR2 reads EKD. V was cut by 1 base and J by 0 bases, with 12 bases left in between. The CDR3 is 18 amino acids. CDR3 sequence: CACDTGGASSWDTRQMFF. CDR3 coding DNA: TGTGCCTGTGACACTGGGGGGGCCAGCTCCTGGGACACCCGACAGATGTTTTTC.

As regards this clone: It differs at one base from a far larger clone, so likely a read error. The V call is TRAV29/DV5, the J call TRDJ1; 9 bases fit TRDD3. The CDR3 spans 16 residues. V lost 2 bases and J lost 4; bases outside the gene matches: 12. CDR1 and CDR2 (germline): NSMFDY, ISSIKDK. The DNA for the CDR3 is TGTGCAGCAAGAAAGGGGGATACCCTTTACATCGATAAACTCATCTTT. Protein: CAARKGDTLYIDKLIF.